The clone carrying this TCR beta chain was picked up a small number of times. The data originate from a study of response to subunit inactivated influenza vaccine. Each CDR3 protein is one row after TCRdb ran MiXCR on the RT-PCR reads. The sample has 500,000 to 600,000 distinct CDR3 sequences; about 11% are singletons. Germline V gene data show CDR1 as SQVTM and CDR2 as ANQGSEA. This CDR3 has 12 amino acids. V lost 6 bases and J lost 3; bases outside the gene matches: 2. These same records also appear under a second study, on T cells expressing NK-cell markers. In that study: UMIs were included in TCR beta cDNA generated by 5'RACE template switching.

This sample comprised PBMCs from blood, obtained on the day of vaccination. The rearrangement uses TRBV29-1 and TRBJ2-1; 7 bases line up with TRBD2. This sequence originates from a man aged 45-60 years who received an inactivated influenza vaccine. CDR3 sequence (DNA): TGCAGCGTGGGGGACTACTACAATGAGCAGTTCTTC. Its protein is CSVGDYYNEQFF.